This TCR beta chain was documented in a study of vaccination and CD4 T cells after COVID-19 (dated 2022 in TCRdb). Describing the broader study: Convalescent patients had a positive SARS-CoV-2 result on nasal swab PCR, and of these patients, nine had mild disease and one had severe disease. Post-COVID blood samples were collected from convalescent patients a median of around 96 days after diagnosis, with a range of roughly 30 to 170 days. Post-vaccine blood samples were taken a median of 72 days after the second vaccine dose, with a range of roughly 14 to 250 days. Control cultures received a CEFX viral epitope pool as the positive control, an HIV-1 Nef peptide pool as the negative control, or no peptide. The cultures were stimulated with overlapping spike peptide pools from SARS-CoV-2 and from the common cold coronaviruses HCoV-NL63, HCoV-OC43 and HCoV-229E. The spike-specific CD4+ TCR repertoire was compared before and after mRNA vaccination in nine to ten COVID-19 convalescent patients and a few infection-naive healthy vaccine recipients. Two doses of either the Pfizer-BioNTech BNT162b2 vaccine (n=8) or the Moderna mRNA-1273 vaccine (n=2) were administered to participants. In the convalescent cohort there were six males and four females, among whom were two Hispanic individuals, seven Caucasians, two Asians and one multiracial person.

Libraries were made using PCR. TCR sequencing of DNA from cultured CD4+ T cells used the Oncomine TCR Beta short-read assay at the Johns Hopkins FTIC core. The QIAamp micro DNA kit was used to extract genomic DNA from the cultured CD4+ T cells. Oncomine TCR Beta libraries made from cultured CD4+ T cells were pooled using unique dual indexes and sequenced on an Illumina iSeq 100. As for the original processing: Non-productive sequences were removed, and CDR3s that did not start with C, did not end with F or W, or were shorter than 7 amino acids were discarded. The MANAFEST web application identified antigen-specific clonotypes by comparing peptide-stimulated wells against reference wells and other culture wells. An FDR below 0.05, an odds ratio above 5, and a productive frequency above 0.1% in at least two of three replicate wells were required for clones to be considered positive. A clonotype counted as cross-reactive if it showed significant expansion both in the SARS-CoV-2 spike wells and in at least one common cold coronavirus spike condition. Similarity between CDR3 sequences was evaluated in R version 3.6.1 using Levenshtein distances (stringdist) and unrooted phylogenetic trees (ape). Through fastp at Q25 and MiXCR, TCRdb rebuilt clones from the public reads, retaining in-frame beta chains. One record per CDR3 amino acid sequence lists the most common genes and DNA. These V and J calls originate from TCRdb's pipeline instead of the authors' own analysis. The sample data list 9,500 to 10,000 distinct CDR3 sequences, and approximately 51% of these were observed just once. The ten largest make up roughly two fifths of the sample.

The label giving this sample's treatment or condition can be read as: roughly 11-day PBMC culture with coronavirus spike peptide pools or control peptides (ViraFEST assay). The ViraFEST assay, used in the study, expanded antigen-specific T cells with peptide pools and then identified the expanded clonotypes through TCR sequencing. Positive SARS-CoV-2 PCR tests in the convalescent patients dated from March to December 2020, before Alpha, Beta and Delta variants emerged in the United States. Each well held some 2 million PBMCs cultured in IMDM containing about 5% human AB serum and approximately 9.8 IU/ml IL-2, with approximately 9.2 ug/ml peptide pools added. On days 3 and 7, half of the culture medium was replaced with fresh IL-2-containing medium. CD4+ T cells were isolated after roughly eleven days of culture through negative selection using the EasySep CD4+ T cell isolation kit. Ficoll-Paque Plus gradient centrifugation was used to isolate PBMCs from whole blood, and the isolated PBMCs were then either used fresh or cryopreserved at -140C. In general, triplicate wells were set up for every culture condition.

Concerning this clonotype itself: Its antigen target is currently unknown. Within one base of it there is no much larger clone, and no base qualities were kept.

The paper as a whole reports these results and caveats: Relatively few convalescent patients were included in the study, and early timepoints after natural infection were not analyzed. The median number of SARS-CoV-2-reactive clonotypes rose from approximately 20 after infection to approximately 41 after vaccination, but the change was not significant. Among convalescent patients, a median about 86% of the SARS-CoV-2-reactive clones seen after vaccination appeared only after vaccination, which suggests priming specific to the vaccine. In convalescent patients, nearly all vaccine-specific clones (304 of 307) were found to be mono-reactive for SARS-CoV-2 spike rather than cross-reactive with common cold coronaviruses.

The CDR3 goes from the cysteine to the phenylalanine over 15 residues. Only the CDR3 portion is preserved as DNA: 45 bases, with reading frame beginning at the first base. The germline V gene encodes CDR1 DFQATT and CDR2 SNEGSKA (reference sequence). V is pared back by 6 bases and J by 4 bases, with 19 bases lying between the germline termini. The sample comprised CD4+ T cells from blood, cultured in vitro. This clonotype was sampled from a human donor who had recovered from COVID-19. The rearrangement joined TRBV20-1 to TRBJ1-3; D gene: possibly TRBD1, on 5 matching bases. The sequenced DNA: TGCAGTGCCCCGATCAGGCAGGGCTGGGGAAACACCATATATTTT. This sequence encodes CSAPIRQGWGNTIYF.